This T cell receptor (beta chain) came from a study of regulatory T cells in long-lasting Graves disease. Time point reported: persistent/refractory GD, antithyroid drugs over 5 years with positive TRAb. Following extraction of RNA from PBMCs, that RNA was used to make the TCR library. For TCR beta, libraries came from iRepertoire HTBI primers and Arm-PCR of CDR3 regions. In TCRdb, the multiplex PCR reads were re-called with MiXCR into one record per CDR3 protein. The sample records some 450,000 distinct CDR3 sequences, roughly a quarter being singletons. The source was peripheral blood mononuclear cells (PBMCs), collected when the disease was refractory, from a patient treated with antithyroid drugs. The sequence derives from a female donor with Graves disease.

The CDR3 here is CASRVSAYEQYF. As DNA, the CDR3 is TGTGCCAGCAGAGTCAGTGCCTACGAGCAGTACTTC. The V and J genes are TRBV25-1 and TRBJ2-7; D not certain. V was clipped by 6 bases and J by 2 bases, with 8 bases between them. The CDR3 runs to 12 residues. CDR1 is MGHDK and CDR2 is SYGVNS in the germline V gene.